This T cell receptor beta chain was observed in a study of metastatic and nonmetastatic thyroid tumors (dated by TCRdb to 2019 to 2021). Describing the broader study: Repertoires were compared across peripheral blood and tumor or nodule tissue samples from malignant and benign thyroid patients.

General findings and caveats noted by the study authors: In both blood and tumor samples, malignant tumors were reported to have significantly higher TCR beta diversity than benign nodules.

The table lists this clone with many counts. No antigen is known for it. At one of its ends the junction is not consistent with the germline gene, which may arise from a read error. The germline V gene (reference sequence) sets CDR1 to DFQATT and CDR2 to SNEGSKA. The CDR3 contains 13 residues, cysteine and phenylalanine counted. CDR3 DNA only is kept here, 39 bases in frame from base 1. None of the patients had been given any treatment before thyroid surgery. Using T-cell receptor beta sequencing, the researchers looked back retrospectively at clinical samples from patients, gathered between about 2011 and 2019. Library creation used PCR. Sequencing used an Illumina HiSeq 4000. High-throughput sequencing was used to profile the TCR beta-chain CDR3 region of every patient. The authors' pipeline ran thus. CDR3 differences across clinicopathological groups were used to build a classifier for discriminating distant-metastatic papillary thyroid cancer patients. To measure repertoire diversity the researchers used the Shannon index, while the Morisita-Horn index served to gauge how similar the tumor and blood repertoires were. The raw public reads went through TCRdb reprocessing: fastp at Q25, MiXCR clone calling, in-frame beta chains kept. TCRdb, rather than the study authors, made the V and J calls. Recorded for this sample are 35,000 or so clones; roughly a sixth of them occurred a single time. The ten largest clones add up to around an eighth of the sample.

The sequenced material came from blood. The chain links TRBV20-1 with TRBJ1-2; 12 middle bases align to TRBD1. The sequence derives from a male donor with papillary thyroid cancer or a benign thyroid nodule (not recorded which). Some clones in this sample may be carry-over from other donors' samples. The nucleotides are TGCAGTGCGACCGGGACAGGGGGCCTTGGCTGCACCTTC. This codes for CSATGTGGLGCTF.